This is a list of T cell receptor beta chains from one sample in a study of T cell responses to AZD1222 COVID-19 vaccine. The data were produced by immunoSEQ multiplex PCR, yet TCRdb's version contains in-frame clones alone and is incomplete. In the table there are 100,000 or so clones, 70% to 90% of which are singletons. This material consisted of peripheral blood, taken on day 0 of AZD1222 vaccination. The receptors were sampled from an adult in good health. Both conserved end residues are part of each CDR3. A D gene is named only where the DNA matches it firmly. For some rows the clone size is stated as once, few or many, or as a class when expanded; others skip it.

v_call	clone_size	j_call	d_call	cdr3_nt	cdr3_aa
TRBV3-1/TRBV3-2	.	TRBJ2-1	.	TGTGCCAGCAAAGACAGCAACTCCTACAATGAGCAGTTCTTC	CASKDSNSYNEQFF
TRBV18	.	TRBJ1-1	TRBD1	TGTGCCAGCTCACCACGGCATACTGCGGGACAGGGGGGGAACACTGAAGCTTTCTTT	CASSPRHTAGQGGNTEAFF
TRBV19	.	TRBJ1-5	.	TGTGCCAGTAGTATAGGGGGCCAGCCCCAGCATTTT	CASSIGGQPQHF
TRBV4-1	.	TRBJ2-5	TRBD1	TGCGCCAGCAGCCCGGACAGGGGGACCCAGTACTTC	CASSPDRGTQYF
TRBV6-6	.	TRBJ2-2	.	TGTGCCATCACAGGTGGTACCGGGGAGCTGTTTTTT	CAITGGTGELFF
TRBV6-2/TRBV6-3	.	TRBJ2-6	.	TGTGCCAGCAGTAACGGGCAGGGGCCTAGCTCTGGGGCCAACGTCCTGACTTTC	CASSNGQGPSSGANVLTF
TRBV3-1/TRBV3-2	.	TRBJ1-2	TRBD1	TGTGCCAGCACCCAGGGGACAGGGTTCGGCTACACCTTC	CASTQGTGFGYTF
TRBV5-1	few	TRBJ1-1	.	TGCGCCAGCAGCTCAGATTTCTCAGGATACGCTATGAACACTGAAGCTTTCTTT	CASSSDFSGYAMNTEAFF
TRBV4-3	.	TRBJ2-2	TRBD1	TGCGCCAGCAGCCAAGGGACAGGGCACACCGGGGAGCTGTTTTTT	CASSQGTGHTGELFF
TRBV28	.	TRBJ1-1	TRBD1	TGTGCCAGCAGTTTACCCTCTACAGGGGACACTGAAGCTTTCTTT	CASSLPSTGDTEAFF
TRBV10-3	once	TRBJ2-1	TRBD1	TGTGCCATCAGCGTTCTTGACAGGGGGTCCTACAATGAGCAGTTCTTC	CAISVLDRGSYNEQFF
TRBV6-4	.	TRBJ1-5	.	TGTGCCAGCAGCCACGGGGCCAATCAGCCCCAGCATTTT	CASSHGANQPQHF
TRBV5-8	.	TRBJ2-1	.	TGTGCCAGCTGCCGAGGAGCGGTCATATCTGGGGATGAGCAGTTCTTC	CASCRGAVISGDEQFF
TRBV7-3	.	TRBJ2-3	TRBD1	TGTGCCAGCAGCCCGGGACAGAACACAGATACGCAGTATTTT	CASSPGQNTDTQYF
TRBV10-2	.	TRBJ1-2	TRBD1	TGCGCCAGCAGTGATTGGCAGGGGGCCGAGTATGGCTACACCTTC	CASSDWQGAEYGYTF
TRBV19	.	TRBJ2-7	.	TGTGCCAGTAGTATCGAGAGAAGGGCGTCCGAGCAGTACTTC	CASSIERRASEQYF